Detailed here is one TCR beta chain. Its antigen is unknown. Assay: immunoSEQ multiplex PCR; the TCRdb copy retains only in-frame clones and omits some. The table lists approximately 130,000 clones, roughly 90% of them singletons, with 1.1% in the top ten. This sample was taken from a study of T cell responses to AZD1222 COVID-19 vaccine. Study summary: Combined were second doses at about 4 or about 12 weeks. Study outcomes and limitations: Recipients of two AZD1222 doses showed rising Spike-specific TCR breadth and depth. Reportedly, close to half of spike-specific TCRs are directed against unmutated variant regions. In a largely white British group with more females than males, clonal diversity was possibly underestimated.

V was pared by 1 base and J by 6 bases, with 10 bases of the junction left unmatched. This CDR3 region has 17 residues. Germline V lookup: CDR1 KGHSH, CDR2 LQKENI. The sequence was obtained from an adult in good health. Sequenced here: peripheral blood, sampled on day 0 of AZD1222 vaccination. V usage is TRBV18 and J usage is TRBJ2-1, with 9 bases matching TRBD2. CDR3 DNA sequence: TGTGCCAGCTCACCACGGGCCGCGGGAGGGGTGGCCAATGAGCAGTTCTTC. Residues: CASSPRAAGGVANEQFF.